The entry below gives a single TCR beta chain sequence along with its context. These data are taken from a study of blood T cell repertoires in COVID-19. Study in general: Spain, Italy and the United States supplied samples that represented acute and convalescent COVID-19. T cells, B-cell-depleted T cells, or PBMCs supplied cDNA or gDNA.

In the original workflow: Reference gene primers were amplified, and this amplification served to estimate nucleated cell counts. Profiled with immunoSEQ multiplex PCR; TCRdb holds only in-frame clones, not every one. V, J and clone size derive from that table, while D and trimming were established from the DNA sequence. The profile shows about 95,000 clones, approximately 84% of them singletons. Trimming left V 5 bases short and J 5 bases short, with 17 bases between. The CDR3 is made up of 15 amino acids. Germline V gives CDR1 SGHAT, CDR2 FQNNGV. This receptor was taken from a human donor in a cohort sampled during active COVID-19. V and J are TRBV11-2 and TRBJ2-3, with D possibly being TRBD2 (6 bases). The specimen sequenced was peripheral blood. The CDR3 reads CASSPGTLKEDTQYF. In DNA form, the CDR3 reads TGTGCCAGCAGCCCGGGGACTCTAAAGGAAGATACGCAGTATTTT.